Below, 10 T cell receptor beta chains from the same sample are listed, as sequenced in a study of response to subunit inactivated influenza vaccine. TCRdb passed the RT-PCR reads through MiXCR, listing each CDR3 protein once. The table shows around 650,000 distinct CDR3 sequences, with approximately 14% occurring only once. The sequencing here drew on PBMCs from blood, taken about 13 days after vaccination. The receptor source for this set is a man in his forties or fifties who received an inactivated influenza vaccine.

The chain has TRBV20-1 and TRBJ1-1; D uncertain. V was cut by 1 base and J by 2 bases, with 14 bases left in between. The CDR3 length is 15 residues. Germline V gene data show CDR1 as DFQATT and CDR2 as SNEGSKA (reference sequence). CDR3 bases: TGCAGTGCTAGAGGAGTATACCAGCCCAACACTGAAGCTTTCTTT. It specifies CSARGVYQPNTEAFF.

This clonotype has a count of ten or more. V and J are TRBV4-1 and TRBJ2-2, with TRBD2 matching over 13 bases. The V gene's germline CDR1 is MGHRA and CDR2 YSYEKL. This CDR3 has 16 residues. With V trimmed by 4 bases and J by 6 bases, 5 bases remained unmatched. CDR3: CASSLLAGGPPGELFF. Here the CDR3 DNA reads TGCGCCAGCAGCCTACTAGCGGGGGGGCCTCCCGGGGAGCTGTTTTTT.

This clonotype has at least ten counts. The CDR3 region has the DNA TGCAGCGTTGAAGATCCCGGGAGCTCCTACAATGAGCAGTTCTTC. Its protein product is CSVEDPGSSYNEQFF. The J gene is TRBJ2-1, the V gene TRBV29-1; D is possibly TRBD2 (6 bases). The ends were cut back, 0 bases at V and 0 bases at J, with 9 bases in the middle. CDR1 is SQVTM, CDR2 ANQGSEA, per germline. The CDR3 contains 15 residues.

This clonotype was detected ten times or more. The chain joins TRBV5-1 to TRBJ2-1, with D possibly TRBD2 on 7 matching bases. This CDR3 spans 17 amino acids. Germline-derived CDR1 and CDR2 are SGHRS and YFSETQ. Trimming shortened V by 3 bases and J by 5 bases, and 21 bases separated the two germline ends. This CDR3 is CASSSRTGGLSHNEQFF. The CDR3 bases are TGCGCCAGCAGCTCGCGTACCGGGGGGCTTTCCCACAATGAGCAGTTCTTC.

This clonotype was counted at least ten times. V and J are TRBV7-9 and TRBJ2-3; D gene uncertain. Germline V gene sequence: CDR1 SEHNR, CDR2 FQNEAQ (reference sequence). The length of the CDR3 is 14 residues. Deletions cut 1 base from V and 6 bases from J, with 11 bases between. This CDR3 is CASSLEDRKDTQYF. The CDR3 DNA reads TGTGCCAGCAGCTTAGAGGATCGAAAGGATACGCAGTATTTT. The entire variable domain, with the rest obtained from reference TRBV7-9 and TRBJ2-3, is as follows: DTGVSQNPRHKITKRGQNVTFRCDPISEHNRLYWYRQTLGQGPEFLTYFQNEAQLEKSRLLSDRFSAERPKGSFSTLEIQRTEQGDSAMYLCASSLEDRKDTQYFGPGTRLTVL.

In the case of this clonotype: One end of the junction is discordant with germline, which a read error may explain. The V call is TRBV7-7, the J call TRBJ2-1; possible D gene TRBD1, 6 bases. CDR1 is SSHAT, CDR2 FNYEAQ, per germline (reference sequence). This CDR3 spans 14 amino acids. The CDR3 spells CASSPTGNYNEQFF. Written as DNA, the CDR3 is TGTGCTAGCAGCCCAACAGGGAACTACAATGAGCAGTTCTTC.

Notes on this clonotype: An end of the junction does not agree with germline; a read error may underlie this. The genes are TRBV7-2 and TRBJ2-7; 7 nucleotides match TRBD1. The CDR3 loop spans 16 amino acids. Germline CDR1 SGHTA, CDR2 FQGNSA. DNA for the CDR3: TGTGCCAGCAGCTTCGTTAGACAGGGTAACTCCTACGAGCACTACTTC. It codes for CASSFVRQGNSYEHYF.

The V gene is TRBV20-1, the J gene TRBJ2-5, with D perhaps assigned TRBD1 or TRBD2 (5 bases each). V was cut by 6 bases and J by 2 bases, with 10 bases left in between. The CDR3 is 12 residues long. Germline V lookup: CDR1 DFQATT, CDR2 SNEGSKA (reference sequence). The CDR3 sequence: CSAGATQETQYF. The CDR3 bases are TGCAGTGCCGGGGCTACTCAAGAGACCCAGTACTTC.

This clonotype was seen only a few times. The chain employs TRBV5-1 and TRBJ1-1; 7 nucleotides line up with TRBD1. V lost 6 bases to trimming and J lost 3 bases; unmatched junction nucleotides: 8. The CDR3 has 14 amino acids. Germline CDR1 SGHRS, CDR2 YFSETQ. DNA of the CDR3: TGCGCCAGCAAGACCCAGGGGGAGTACACTGAAGCTTTCTTT. This gives the protein CASKTQGEYTEAFF.

The J gene is TRBJ2-7, the V gene TRBV5-1; D is undetermined. Between the trimmed V and J ends, which lost 7 bases and 4 bases, there was a span of 12 bases. The CDR3 runs to 12 residues. Germline loops: CDR1 SGHRS, CDR2 YFSETQ. The CDR3 region has the DNA TGCGCCAGCTCCTCCCCTCATTACGAGCAGTACTTC. Protein sequence: CASSSPHYEQYF.